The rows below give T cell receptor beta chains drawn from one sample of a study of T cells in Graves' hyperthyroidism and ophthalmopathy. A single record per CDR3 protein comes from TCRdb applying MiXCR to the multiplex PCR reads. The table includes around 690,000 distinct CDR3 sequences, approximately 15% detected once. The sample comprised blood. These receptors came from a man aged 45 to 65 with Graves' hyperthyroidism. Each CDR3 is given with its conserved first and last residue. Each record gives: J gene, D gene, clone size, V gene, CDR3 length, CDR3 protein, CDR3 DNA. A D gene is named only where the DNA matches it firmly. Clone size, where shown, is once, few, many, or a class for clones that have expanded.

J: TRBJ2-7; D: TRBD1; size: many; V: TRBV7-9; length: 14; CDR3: CASSLSGQLYEQYF; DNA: TGTGCCAGCAGCTTATCGGGACAGCTATACGAGCAGTACTTC
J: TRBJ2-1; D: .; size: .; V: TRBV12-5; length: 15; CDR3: CASGLVRAGVPEQFF; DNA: TGTGCTAGTGGTTTGGTACGGGCGGGCGTGCCTGAGCAGTTCTTC
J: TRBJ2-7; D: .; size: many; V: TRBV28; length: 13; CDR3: CASSQDGTYEQYF; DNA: TGTGCCAGCAGTCAGGACGGTACCTACGAGCAGTACTTC
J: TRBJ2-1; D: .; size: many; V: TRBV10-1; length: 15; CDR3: CASSEQGRSYNEQFF; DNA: TGCGCCAGCAGTGAGCAGGGACGGTCCTACAATGAGCAGTTCTTC
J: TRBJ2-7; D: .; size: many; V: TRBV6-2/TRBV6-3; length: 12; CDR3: CATQLGTYEQYF; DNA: TGTGCCACACAGCTCGGAACCTACGAGCAGTACTTC
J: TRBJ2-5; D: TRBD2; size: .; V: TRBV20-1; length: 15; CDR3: CSARGGVAGIRTQYF; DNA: TGCAGTGCCCGAGGCGGGGTAGCGGGAATTCGGACCCAGTACTTC
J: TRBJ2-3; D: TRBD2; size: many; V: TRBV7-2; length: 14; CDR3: CASSGGLAGGTQYF; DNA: TGTGCCAGCAGCGGGGGACTAGCGGGAGGAACGCAGTATTTT
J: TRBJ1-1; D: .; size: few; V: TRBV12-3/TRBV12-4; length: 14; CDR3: CASIPRTLNTEAFF; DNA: TGTGCCAGCATCCCGAGGACGTTGAACACTGAAGCTTTCTTT
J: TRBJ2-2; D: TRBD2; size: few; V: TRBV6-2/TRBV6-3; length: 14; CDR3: CASSPGLGDGELFF; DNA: TGTGCCAGCAGCCCGGGACTAGGGGACGGGGAGCTGTTTTTT
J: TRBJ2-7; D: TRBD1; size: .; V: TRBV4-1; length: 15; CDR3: CASSRLSGQAYEQYF; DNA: TGCGCCAGCAGCCGGTTGTCGGGACAGGCGTACGAGCAGTACTTC
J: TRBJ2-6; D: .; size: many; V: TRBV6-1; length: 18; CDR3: CASSIGLLESSGANVLTF; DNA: TGTGCCAGCAGCATCGGTCTGCTTGAAAGCTCTGGGGCCAACGTCCTGACTTTC
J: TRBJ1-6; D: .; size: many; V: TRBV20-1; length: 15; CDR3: CSARDPRAINSPLHF; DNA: TGCAGTGCTAGAGACCCAAGGGCTATTAATTCACCCCTCCACTTT
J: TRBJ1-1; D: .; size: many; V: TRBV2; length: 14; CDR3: CASSETWGITEAFF; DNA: TGTGCCAGCAGTGAAACTTGGGGTATCACTGAAGCTTTCTTT
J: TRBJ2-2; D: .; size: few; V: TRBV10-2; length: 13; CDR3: CASSEVLTGELFF; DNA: TGCGCCAGCAGTGAAGTGTTGACCGGGGAGCTGTTTTTT
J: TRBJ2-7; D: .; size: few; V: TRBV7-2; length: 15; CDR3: CASSLTRGSTYEQYF; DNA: TGTGCCAGCAGCTTGACTCGAGGCAGTACCTACGAGCAGTACTTC
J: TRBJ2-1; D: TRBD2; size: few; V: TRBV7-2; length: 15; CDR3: CASSKGLAGVDERFF; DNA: TGTGCCAGCAGCAAAGGCCTAGCGGGAGTCGATGAGCGGTTCTTC
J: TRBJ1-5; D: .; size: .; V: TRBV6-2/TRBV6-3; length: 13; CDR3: CASRGDINQPQHF; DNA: TGTGCCAGCAGGGGGGACATTAATCAGCCCCAGCATTTT
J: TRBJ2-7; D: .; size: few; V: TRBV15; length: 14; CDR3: CATSRDRGWGEQYF; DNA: TGTGCCACCAGCAGAGATCGGGGCTGGGGTGAGCAGTACTTC
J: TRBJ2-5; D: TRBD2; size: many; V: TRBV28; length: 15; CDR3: CASSLRLAGLETQYF; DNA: TGTGCCAGCAGTTTGCGGCTAGCGGGACTTGAGACCCAGTACTTC
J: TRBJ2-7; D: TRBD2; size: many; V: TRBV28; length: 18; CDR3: CASRPRRTGTSRSYEQYF; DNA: TGTGCCAGCAGGCCGAGAAGAACCGGGACTAGCCGTTCCTACGAGCAGTACTTC
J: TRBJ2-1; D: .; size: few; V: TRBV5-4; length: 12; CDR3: CASSWDIREQFF; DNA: TGTGCCAGCAGCTGGGACATCCGGGAGCAGTTCTTC
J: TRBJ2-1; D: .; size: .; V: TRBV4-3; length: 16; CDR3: CASSHIDGASYNEQFF; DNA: TGCGCCAGCAGCCATATTGACGGGGCCTCCTACAATGAGCAGTTCTTC
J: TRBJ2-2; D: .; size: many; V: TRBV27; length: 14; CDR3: CASSTRPTPGELFF; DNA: TGTGCCAGCAGTACACGACCAACTCCCGGGGAGCTGTTTTTT
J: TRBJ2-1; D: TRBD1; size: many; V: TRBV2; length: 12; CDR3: CASRGDSSEQFF; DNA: TGTGCCAGCAGGGGGGACAGCAGTGAGCAGTTCTTC
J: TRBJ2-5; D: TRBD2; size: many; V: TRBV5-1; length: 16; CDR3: CASSSGLAQTKRTQYF; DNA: TGCGCCAGCAGCTCGGGACTAGCGCAAACTAAGAGAACCCAGTACTTC
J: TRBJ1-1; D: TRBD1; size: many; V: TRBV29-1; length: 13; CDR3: CSAQTGMNTEAFF; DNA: TGCAGCGCCCAGACAGGGATGAACACTGAAGCTTTCTTT
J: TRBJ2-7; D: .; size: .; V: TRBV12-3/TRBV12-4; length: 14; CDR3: CASSLNIGHYEQYF; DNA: TGTGCCAGCAGTTTAAATATAGGGCACTACGAGCAGTACTTC
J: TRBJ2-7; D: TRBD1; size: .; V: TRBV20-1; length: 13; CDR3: CSARTGAGDEQYF; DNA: TGCAGTGCTCGAACAGGGGCAGGCGACGAGCAGTACTTC
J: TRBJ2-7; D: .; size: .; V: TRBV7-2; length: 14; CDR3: CASSPLSGPYEQYF; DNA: TGTGCCAGCAGCCCTCTTTCGGGGCCCTACGAGCAGTACTTC
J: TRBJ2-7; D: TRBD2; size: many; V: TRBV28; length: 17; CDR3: CASTSPGGTRSSYEQYF; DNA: TGTGCCAGCACTTCACCGGGAGGGACGAGAAGCTCCTACGAGCAGTACTTC
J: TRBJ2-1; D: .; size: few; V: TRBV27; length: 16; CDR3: CASSREFPLSYNEQFF; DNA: TGTGCCAGCAGCCGGGAATTCCCTCTCTCCTACAATGAGCAGTTCTTC
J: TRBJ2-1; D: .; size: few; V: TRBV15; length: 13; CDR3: CATRQTAANEQFF; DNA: TGTGCCACCAGACAAACAGCGGCCAATGAGCAGTTCTTC
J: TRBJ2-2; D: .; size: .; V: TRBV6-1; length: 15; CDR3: CASSPGLENTGELFF; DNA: TGTGCCAGCAGTCCGGGACTGGAGAACACCGGGGAGCTGTTTTTT
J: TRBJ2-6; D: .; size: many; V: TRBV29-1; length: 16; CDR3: CSVRDGRTSGANVLTF; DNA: TGCAGCGTCCGAGATGGCAGGACCTCTGGGGCCAACGTCCTGACTTTC
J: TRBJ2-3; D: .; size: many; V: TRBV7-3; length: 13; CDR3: CASRRDTTDTQYF; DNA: TGTGCCAGCAGAAGGGACACCACAGATACGCAGTATTTT
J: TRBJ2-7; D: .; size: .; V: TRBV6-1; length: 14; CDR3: CASIGTASSYEQYF; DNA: TGTGCCAGCATCGGGACGGCGAGCTCCTACGAGCAGTACTTC
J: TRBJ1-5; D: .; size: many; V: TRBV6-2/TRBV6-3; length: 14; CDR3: CASSYVGSNQPQHF; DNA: TGTGCCAGCAGTTACGTCGGTAGCAATCAGCCCCAGCATTTT
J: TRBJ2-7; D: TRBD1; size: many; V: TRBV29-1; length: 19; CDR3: CSAAGGVANHGTGLYEQYF; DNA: TGCAGCGCCGCCGGGGGAGTCGCCAACCACGGGACAGGGCTTTACGAGCAGTACTTC
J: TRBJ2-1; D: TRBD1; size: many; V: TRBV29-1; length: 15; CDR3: CSVALPGQRFDEQFF; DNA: TGCAGCGTTGCCCTTCCGGGACAGAGATTTGATGAGCAGTTCTTC
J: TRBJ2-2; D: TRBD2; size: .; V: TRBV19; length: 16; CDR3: CASRKWEGRVTGELFF; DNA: TGTGCCAGTAGGAAATGGGAGGGCAGGGTGACCGGGGAGCTGTTTTTT
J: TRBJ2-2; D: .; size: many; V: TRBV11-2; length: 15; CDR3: CASSLGRTNTGELFF; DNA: TGTGCCAGCAGCTTAGGGAGGACGAACACCGGGGAGCTGTTTTTT